Included here is one T cell receptor beta chain sequence, with context. Its target is unknown. This sample is part of a study of Ad26.COV2.S vaccination and SARS-CoV-2 variants. General study findings and limits: With respect to non-spike TCR breadth, vaccine and placebo recipients were similar.

Germline V gives CDR1 SGHRS, CDR2 YFSETQ. V dropped 4 bases and J dropped 0 bases, with 14 bases sitting between them. The CDR3 has 17 residues. Treatment denoted: 15 to 20 received Ad26.COV2.S at low or high dose, single or two shots; 5 received placebo; per-sample allocation not given. Day 63 following the first vaccine or placebo injection was when the samples were taken. Generated by immunoSEQ multiplex PCR, the TCRdb table keeps only in-frame clones and is missing some. This table has about half a million clones, about 89% appearing once. The clonotype comes from a person between 18 and 60 years old who received the Ad26.COV2.S COVID-19 vaccine or a placebo. The sample here was peripheral blood, taken in a trial of Ad26.COV2.S vaccine versus placebo. This sequence joins TRBV5-1 and TRBJ2-6; the D gene is possibly TRBD2 (6 bases). DNA of the CDR3: TGCGCCAGCAGCCCTCGGGGACTCGGCTCTGGGGCCAACGTCCTGACTTTC. It specifies CASSPRGLGSGANVLTF.